The 2 T cell receptor beta chains below come from one sample, sequenced in a study of blood T cell repertoires in COVID-19. TCRdb's table, derived via immunoSEQ multiplex PCR, lists solely in-frame clones and lacks some. Of tens of thousands of clones in the sample, more than 60% are singletons; the top ten hold 14% to 15%. Sequences were obtained from peripheral blood. These receptors all stem from a human donor with active or convalescent COVID-19. The donor label of this sample is uncertain.

The genes are TRBV7-8 and TRBJ1-2; 10 bases map to TRBD1. Germline V lookup: CDR1 SGHVS, CDR2 FQNEAQ. With V trimmed by 0 bases and J by 6 bases, 10 bases remained unmatched. This CDR3 is built from 17 residues. As DNA, the CDR3 is TGTGCCAGCAGCTTAGCGGGAGGGACAGGGGTAAAGAATGGCTACACCTTC. This gives the protein CASSLAGGTGVKNGYTF.

This sequence joins TRBV15 and TRBJ2-7; TRBD2 agrees at 9 bases. The V gene end was trimmed by 1 base and the J gene end by 7 bases; junction bases not matched to a gene: 8. The CDR3 consists of 15 residues. Germline V CDR1 and CDR2: LNHNV, YYDKDF (reference sequence). The CDR3 loop is CATSRVGAGGLEQYF. The CDR3 coding sequence is TGTGCCACCAGCAGAGTGGGAGCGGGAGGTTTGGAGCAGTACTTC.